The 22 T cell receptor beta chains in this list originate from one sample, sequenced in a study of shared clonotypes between healthy human individuals. Sequencing was performed with immunoSEQ multiplex PCR; in TCRdb, only in-frame clones are kept and a portion is missing. The table lists some 2.1 million clones, roughly 94% of them singletons. Sequenced sample: naive CD4+ T cells sorted from blood. Subset defined: CD45RA+ positively selected. The receptor set was obtained from a man younger than 30 in good health.

Details on this clone: Other DNA sequences in the same sample also yield this CDR3. V gene TRBV11-2 combines with J gene TRBJ2-7, with 9 bases lining up with TRBD1. The CDR3 has 15 amino acids. The V segment lost 2 bases and the J segment 2 bases; nucleotides outside the gene matches: 4. Germline V gene lookup returns CDR1 SGHAT and CDR2 FQNNGV. DNA of the CDR3: TGTGCCAGCAGCTTATTGACAGGGGGGACCTACGAGCAGTACTTC. It specifies CASSLLTGGTYEQYF.

This chain links TRBV30 with TRBJ1-2; D not certain. Germline V gene sequence: CDR1 GTSNPN, CDR2 SVGIG (reference sequence). V dropped 2 bases and J dropped 1 base, with 8 bases sitting between them. The CDR3 extends over 13 amino acids. CDR3 in amino acids: CAWSSGFNYGYTF. CDR3 nucleotides: TGTGCCTGGAGTAGTGGCTTTAACTATGGCTACACCTTC.

The CDR3: CASSPGTGGETQYF. CDR3 DNA: TGCGCCAGCAGTCCCGGGACAGGGGGAGAGACCCAGTACTTC. The V and J genes are TRBV4-3 and TRBJ2-5, with 11 bases that match TRBD1. The V segment lost 6 bases and the J segment 4 bases; nucleotides outside the gene matches: 4. The CDR3 contains 14 residues. Germline-derived CDR1 and CDR2 are LGHNA and YSLEER.

Here the CDR3 reads CASSVSGGSLDNEQFF. CDR3 sequence (DNA): TGTGCCAGCAGCGTCTCCGGCGGGAGCTTGGACAATGAGCAGTTCTTC. The chain employs TRBV9 and TRBJ2-1; TRBD2 matches at 7 bases. The CDR3 runs to 16 residues. Per the germline V gene, CDR1 is SGDLS and CDR2 is YYNGEE. Losses at the gene ends were 2 bases for V and 5 bases for J; bases not matched to a gene: 10.

The rearrangement joins TRBV6-6 to TRBJ1-3, with D possibly being TRBD1 (6 bases). Trimming took 6 bases from V and 1 from J, leaving 10 bases between them. The CDR3 loop spans 14 amino acids. Germline lookup yields CDR1 MNHNY and CDR2 SVGAGI (reference sequence). CDR3 amino acids: CASRVGGSGNTIYF. CDR3 in DNA: TGTGCCAGCAGAGTAGGGGGATCTGGAAACACCATATATTTT.

This chain joins TRBV7-8 and TRBJ2-1; 9 bases are a match to TRBD2. The CDR3 has 15 residues. With 5 bases clipped from V and 7 bases from J, the junction kept 9 bases outside the gene matches. The V gene's germline CDR1 is SGHVS and CDR2 FQNEAQ. Written as DNA, the CDR3 is TGTGCCAGCAGCCCACCTAGCGGGAAGGTGAATGAGCAGTTCTTC. Translated, it gives CASSPPSGKVNEQFF.

The rearrangement uses TRBV25-1 and TRBJ1-2, with D possibly being TRBD1 (6 bases). CDR3 length equals 14 residues. The germline CDR1 and CDR2 sequences are MGHDK and SYGVNS. Trimming took 8 bases from V and 3 from J, leaving 16 bases between them. The CDR3 reads CASRPTGFYYGYTF. The CDR3 DNA follows: TGTGCCAGCCGTCCCACAGGGTTTTACTATGGCTACACCTTC.

The CDR3 region is CASSYPGQGLDTQYF. The DNA of the CDR3 is TGTGCCAGCAGTTACCCGGGACAGGGGCTGGATACGCAGTATTTT. The chain is built from TRBV6-6 and TRBJ2-3; 10 bases are a match to TRBD1. The V segment lost 2 bases and the J segment 6 bases; nucleotides outside the gene matches: 5. Germline-derived CDR1 and CDR2 are MNHNY and SVGAGI (reference sequence). The CDR3 has 15 amino acids.

This clone was counted a single time. The V and J genes are TRBV2 and TRBJ2-1; TRBD2 aligns across 10 bases. The CDR3 has 14 residues. V shed 6 bases and J 5 bases; nucleotides not matched to a gene: 4. The germline V gene has CDR1 SNHLY and CDR2 FYNNEI. The CDR3 region has the DNA TGTGCCAGCAGAGCCGGGACTAGCGACAATGAGCAGTTCTTC. Its protein product is CASRAGTSDNEQFF.

The rearrangement links TRBV5-1 to TRBJ2-7, with TRBD2 identical over 12 bases. The J segment lost 6 bases and the V segment lost 4 bases, leaving 11 bases of the junction unmatched. The germline CDR1 and CDR2 sequences are SGHRS and YFSETQ. CDR3 size: 16 residues. As DNA, the CDR3 is TGCGCCAGCAGCCCGGAATCGACTAGCGGGAGACGCGAGCAGTACTTC. Translating it yields CASSPESTSGRREQYF.

The J gene is TRBJ1-2, the V gene TRBV29-1; no clear D. V was cut by 2 bases and J by 2 bases, with 9 bases left in between. The CDR3 length is 13 residues. Germline V gives CDR1 SQVTM, CDR2 ANQGSEA. The DNA of the CDR3 is TGCAGCGTTGAAAAGGTCAGGAACTATGGCTACACCTTC. Translation gives CSVEKVRNYGYTF.

V gene TRBV5-4 combines with J gene TRBJ2-7; weak D call: TRBD2 (6 bases). The CDR3 contains 15 residues. CDR1 and CDR2 (germline): SGHNT, YYREEE (reference sequence). V was shortened by 3 bases and J by 3 bases, with 16 bases between the two germline ends. The CDR3 region is CASSSRDSSIYEQYF. The CDR3 coding sequence is TGTGCCAGCAGCTCCCGGGACTCCTCAATCTACGAGCAGTACTTC.

A remark on this clone: This sample also contains other DNA sequences that code for the same CDR3. The chain carries TRBV11-2 and TRBJ2-3; D not resolved. The length of the CDR3 is 14 residues. Per the germline V gene, CDR1 is SGHAT and CDR2 is FQNNGV. Trimming stripped 5 bases from V and 1 base from J, with 10 bases between. CDR3 in amino acids: CASSPGQGTDTQYF. The CDR3 DNA reads TGTGCCAGCAGCCCCGGGCAGGGCACAGATACGCAGTATTTT.

Details on this clone: This same CDR3 is encoded by further DNA sequences in the sample. This chain's CDR3 is CASSPTTNYGYTF. Here the CDR3 DNA reads TGTGCCAGCTCACCAACCACTAACTATGGCTACACCTTC. This chain connects TRBV18 to TRBJ1-2, with unresolved D. The length of the CDR3 is 13 residues. The germline V gene has CDR1 KGHSH and CDR2 LQKENI. Trimming took 2 bases from V and 0 from J, leaving 4 bases between them.

To note about this clone: Within the sample, other DNA sequences also encode this same CDR3. V is TRBV5-4 and J is TRBJ1-2, with D hard to call. Germline CDR1 reads SGHNT; CDR2 reads YYREEE (reference sequence). V was cut by 5 bases and J by 2 bases, with 10 bases left in between. The length of the CDR3 is 13 residues. The chain's CDR3 is CASSPDTNYGYTF. The CDR3, as DNA: TGTGCCAGCAGTCCAGACACAAACTATGGCTACACCTTC.

The chain recombines TRBV28 with TRBJ1-4; a possible D gene is TRBD1 (5 bases). Trimming removed 2 bases from V and 10 bases from J, with 14 bases in between. The CDR3 is 14 amino acids. The germline V gene has CDR1 MDHEN and CDR2 SYDVKM. The CDR3 sequence is CASSLNGPQGKLFF. The CDR3 nucleotides read TGTGCCAGCAGTTTAAACGGGCCTCAGGGAAAACTGTTTTTT. Full variable domain (rest looked up from reference TRBV28 and TRBJ1-4): DVKVTQSSRYLVKRTGEKVFLECVQDMDHENMFWYRQDPGLGLRLIYFSYDVKMKEKGDIPEGYSVSREKKERFSLILESASTNQTSMYLCASSLNGPQGKLFFGSGTQLSVL.

This clone occurred once. Within the sample, other DNA sequences also encode this same CDR3. The J gene is TRBJ2-3, the V gene TRBV5-1; 12 positions match TRBD2. This CDR3 is built from 16 residues. V shed 4 bases and J 2 bases; nucleotides not matched to a gene: 5. The germline gives CDR1 SGHRS, CDR2 YFSETQ. For the CDR3, the DNA is TGCGCCAGCAGCACCGGGACTAGCGGGTCCACAGATACGCAGTATTTT. The encoded protein is CASSTGTSGSTDTQYF.

This clone has just one count. The chain has TRBV15 and TRBJ1-2, with 7 bases matching TRBD1. The V gene's germline CDR1 is LNHNV and CDR2 YYDKDF (reference sequence). V was pared by 0 bases and J by 3 bases, with 7 bases of the junction left unmatched. The CDR3 extends over 16 amino acids. This chain's CDR3 is CATSRDIGRGDYGYTF. The CDR3 region has the DNA TGTGCCACCAGCAGAGATATAGGCAGGGGGGACTATGGCTACACCTTC.

The chain is built from TRBV5-1 and TRBJ1-6, with TRBD1 matching over 8 bases. J was trimmed by 8 bases and V by 4 bases; bases with no gene match: 17. CDR3 size: 18 residues. Germline lookup yields CDR1 SGHRS and CDR2 YFSETQ. The CDR3 here is CASSPRTGLQTTHSPLHF. In nucleotides, the CDR3 is TGCGCCAGCAGCCCCAGGACAGGGCTCCAGACCACTCATTCACCCCTCCACTTT.

V and J are TRBV19 and TRBJ2-1; D possibly corresponds to TRBD2 (5 bases). Trimming took off 3 bases at V and 0 bases at J, with 12 bases between the two ends. CDR1 and CDR2 (germline): LNHDA, SQIVND (reference sequence). This CDR3 spans 16 amino acids. For the CDR3, the DNA is TGTGCCAGTAGTATCGAGCGGACGAGCTCCTACAATGAGCAGTTCTTC. Protein product: CASSIERTSSYNEQFF.

V and J are TRBV9 and TRBJ2-5; D is unclear. The CDR3 loop spans 14 amino acids. Deletions cut 3 bases from V and 5 bases from J, with 14 bases between. In germline, CDR1 is SGDLS, CDR2 YYNGEE. The CDR3 DNA is TGTGCCAGCAGCGATTCAAAAGGTTTGGAGACCCAGTACTTC. Its translation: CASSDSKGLETQYF.

In the case of this clone: The same CDR3 arises from other DNA sequences in this sample as well. V and J are TRBV5-1 and TRBJ2-3, with TRBD1 identical over 7 bases. This CDR3 contains 14 residues. Losses at the gene ends were 2 bases for V and 2 bases for J; bases not matched to a gene: 2. The V gene's germline CDR1 is SGHRS and CDR2 YFSETQ. The CDR3 loop reads CASSFGTVTDTQYF. CDR3 coding DNA: TGCGCCAGCAGCTTTGGGACAGTCACAGATACGCAGTATTTT.